These 10 T cell receptor beta chains were all obtained from the same sample, sequenced in a study of blood T cell repertoires in COVID-19. Only in-frame clones appear in the TCRdb table, and some are missing; sequencing was by immunoSEQ multiplex PCR. The sample has roughly 300,000 clones; 85% are singletons. The sequenced sample consisted of PBMCs or T cells enriched from blood (not recorded which). These receptors were obtained from a woman between 50 and 59 years old who had recovered from COVID-19.

The chain combines TRBV28 with TRBJ2-7; TRBD1 might be the D (6 bases). This CDR3 is 15 amino acids long. Trimming pared 6 bases from V and 4 bases from J, leaving 19 bases between. Per the germline V gene, CDR1 is MDHEN and CDR2 is SYDVKM. The CDR3 loop is CASSIPTGTPYEQYF. The CDR3, as DNA: TGTGCCAGCAGCATACCTACCGGGACACCTTACGAGCAGTACTTC.

Notes on this clone: The sample holds other DNA sequences that translate to the same CDR3. CDR3 in amino acids: CASSLSSYEQYF. Written as DNA, the CDR3 is TGTGCCAGCAGCCTTAGCTCCTACGAGCAGTACTTC. The V call is TRBV5-5, the J call TRBJ2-7, with D uncertain. The CDR3 consists of 12 residues. Trimming removed 4 bases at V and 0 bases at J, with 5 bases between. CDR1 is SGHKS and CDR2 is YYEKEE in the germline V gene (reference sequence).

CDR3 bases: TGCGCCAGCAGCTCAACGGGAGGGACCACCGGGGAGCTGTTTTTT. This encodes CASSSTGGTTGELFF. This chain connects TRBV5-1 to TRBJ2-2, with 8 bases aligning to TRBD2. Germline CDR1 reads SGHRS; CDR2 reads YFSETQ. The V segment lost 3 bases and the J segment 4 bases; nucleotides outside the gene matches: 5. CDR3 size: 15 residues.

This chain links TRBV19 with TRBJ1-5, with D unclear. Germline V lookup: CDR1 LNHDA, CDR2 SQIVND (reference sequence). Trimming took 4 bases from V and 9 from J, leaving 19 bases between them. This CDR3 has 15 residues. This chain's CDR3 is CASSTHPTSPGPQHF. CDR3 nucleotides: TGTGCCAGTAGTACGCACCCAACAAGTCCAGGGCCCCAGCATTTT.

The V call is TRBV9, the J call TRBJ1-6; D unresolved. V was pared by 0 bases and J by 9 bases, with 13 bases between. CDR1 and CDR2 from the germline V gene are SGDLS and YYNGEE. The CDR3 contains 15 residues. This chain's CDR3 is CASSVASGRGSPLHF. CDR3 DNA: TGTGCCAGCAGCGTAGCTAGCGGGCGAGGTTCACCCCTCCACTTT.

The chain combines TRBV24-1 with TRBJ2-6, with 11 bases fitting TRBD1. This CDR3 is built from 18 residues. Per the germline V gene, CDR1 is KGHDR and CDR2 is SFDVKD. V was clipped by 1 base and J by 4 bases; unmatched bases: 5. The CDR3 DNA reads TGTGCCACCAGTGATTTAAAGGACAGGGGGCTCGGGGCCAACGTCCTGACTTTC. It codes for CATSDLKDRGLGANVLTF.

The chain combines TRBV30 with TRBJ2-7; TRBD1 matches at 7 bases. The CDR3 sequence is 13 residues long. V dropped 1 base and J dropped 2; count of bases not matched to a gene: 2. Germline values: CDR1 GTSNPN, CDR2 SVGIG (reference sequence). CDR3 bases: TGTGCCTGGAGTGGGACAGGCACCTACGAGCAGTACTTC. Translated, it gives CAWSGTGTYEQYF.

This clone occurred a few times. The chain recombines TRBV28 with TRBJ2-1; perhaps TRBD2 as D (6 bases). The CDR3 length is 16 residues. V dropped 2 bases and J dropped 4 bases, with 15 bases sitting between them. Per germline, CDR1 MDHEN and CDR2 SYDVKM. The CDR3 sequence: CASSLIAAGKYNEQFF. The CDR3 region has the DNA TGTGCCAGCAGTTTAATAGCGGCGGGGAAATACAATGAGCAGTTCTTC.

This clone was picked up a small number of times. The rearrangement uses TRBV7-9 and TRBJ2-1; TRBD2 matches at 12 bases. This CDR3 has 18 residues. Germline V CDR1 and CDR2: SEHNR, FQNEAQ (reference sequence). With 4 bases clipped from V and 0 bases from J, the junction kept 7 bases outside the gene matches. The CDR3 DNA reads TGTGCCAGCAGCTCCTCCCTAGCGGGAGGGCCCTCCTACAATGAGCAGTTCTTC. Its protein product is CASSSSLAGGPSYNEQFF. Full variable domain (rest looked up from reference TRBV7-9 and TRBJ2-1): DTGVSQNPRHKITKRGQNVTFRCDPISEHNRLYWYRQTLGQGPEFLTYFQNEAQLEKSRLLSDRFSAERPKGSFSTLEIQRTEQGDSAMYLCASSSSLAGGPSYNEQFFGPGTRLTVL.

This chain uses TRBV6-5 with TRBJ1-2, with a tentative D call TRBD1 (6 bases). The germline gives CDR1 MNHEY, CDR2 SVGAGI. This CDR3 region has 15 residues. V was pared by 5 bases and J by 0 bases, with 13 bases between. The CDR3 protein is CASSHPSGANYGYTF. The CDR3 DNA follows: TGTGCCAGCAGTCACCCCTCAGGGGCTAACTATGGCTACACCTTC.